Following are 3 T cell receptor beta chains from one sample sequenced in a study of beta chain features in type 1 diabetes. The investigators reverse transcribed all of the isolated RNA, so they sequenced expressed TCRB transcripts. Sequencing was performed with immunoSEQ multiplex PCR; in TCRdb, only in-frame clones are kept and a portion is missing. The sample shows hundreds of thousands of clones, around a sixth of them seen only once. Input material: naive CD4+ T cells from blood. The source is a man younger than 30 in good health.

This clone was observed a few times. CDR3 residues: CASSPIMNTEAFF. DNA for the CDR3: TGTGCCAGCTCACCGATAATGAACACTGAAGCTTTCTTT. The V gene is TRBV18, the J gene TRBJ1-1; D is undetermined. Trimming pared 3 bases from V and 0 bases from J, leaving 5 bases between. The CDR3 length is 13 residues. Germline values: CDR1 KGHSH, CDR2 LQKENI.

This clone came up a few times. The chain joins TRBV4-1 to TRBJ1-3, with no clear D. Germline loops: CDR1 MGHRA, CDR2 YSYEKL. V was clipped by 1 base and J by 0 bases, with 10 bases between them. CDR3 length equals 16 residues. The CDR3 bases are TGCGCCAGCAGCCAAGTTCCAGGAAGCTCTGGAAACACCATATATTTT. The encoded protein is CASSQVPGSSGNTIYF.

This clone was counted many times. Here the CDR3 reads CASSPSAEIYEAFF. DNA of the CDR3: TGTGCCAGCTCACCATCGGCAGAGATCTACGAAGCTTTCTTT. This chain uses TRBV18 with TRBJ1-1; D gene uncertain. The CDR3 sequence is 14 residues long. V lost 2 bases, J lost 8 bases, and 15 bases lay in between. CDR1 is KGHSH and CDR2 is LQKENI in the germline V gene. The variable domain in full, completed from reference TRBV18 and TRBJ1-1, reads NAGVMQNPRHLVRRRGQEARLRCSPMKGHSHVYWYRQLPEEGLKFMVYLQKENIIDESGMPKERFSAEFPKEGPSILRIQQVVRGDSAAYFCASSPSAEIYEAFFGQGTRLTVV.